The 21 T cell receptor beta chains below were found in one sample sequenced in a study of blood T cell repertoires in COVID-19. Some clones are missing from TCRdb's copy, which holds only in-frame ones; the method was immunoSEQ multiplex PCR. The table has about 150,000 clones, 65% to 90% seen once. Sequenced sample: peripheral blood. These receptors came from a man between 65 and 85 years old with acute or convalescent COVID-19.

V gene TRBV28 combines with J gene TRBJ2-3; unclear D gene. The V end was cut by 3 bases, the J end by 5 bases, with 6 bases between. CDR3 length equals 12 residues. CDR1 and CDR2 (germline): MDHEN, SYDVKM. CDR3 sequence (DNA): TGTGCCAGCAGTTTGGGCGTAGATACGCAGTATTTT. Translating it yields CASSLGVDTQYF.

The V gene is TRBV6-2 or TRBV6-3, the J gene TRBJ1-2; D is perhaps TRBD1 (6 bases). The CDR3 runs to 12 residues. V shed 6 bases and J shed 4 bases, with 9 bases lying between them. Germline lookup yields CDR1 MNHEY and CDR2 SVGEGT. CDR3 region: CASSGTIYGYTF. The CDR3 DNA sequence: TGTGCCAGCAGCGGGACAATCTATGGCTACACCTTC.

The chain is built from TRBV12-3 or TRBV12-4 and TRBJ1-1; D unclear. V was trimmed by 3 bases and J by 5 bases, leaving 10 bases between them. The CDR3 is 13 amino acids. The CDR3 DNA sequence: TGTGCCAGCAGTTTGCGGGCGGGAACTGAAGCTTTCTTT. Translation gives CASSLRAGTEAFF.

V is TRBV24-1 and J is TRBJ2-2; 10 bases fit TRBD1. Germline V gene data show CDR1 as KGHDR and CDR2 as SFDVKD. Trimming cost V 1 base and J 7 bases; bases outside gene matches: 11. CDR3 size: 18 residues. Here the CDR3 DNA reads TGTGCCACCAGTGATTTCACCGGGACAGGGGTTTCTGACGGGGAGCTGTTTTTT. It is translated as CATSDFTGTGVSDGELFF.

This sequence joins TRBV4-3 and TRBJ2-1; D is possibly TRBD1 (5 bases). CDR3 length: 14 residues. Trimming cost V 4 bases and J 7 bases, with 14 bases left between them. Germline V gives CDR1 LGHNA, CDR2 YSLEER. The CDR3 sequence is CASSPQGLWNEQFF. The CDR3 coding sequence is TGCGCCAGCAGCCCCCAGGGTCTGTGGAATGAGCAGTTCTTC.

V and J are TRBV7-2 and TRBJ2-2; 11 bases agree with TRBD2. This CDR3 is 17 amino acids long. Losses at the gene ends were 1 base for V and 4 bases for J; bases not matched to a gene: 5. The germline V gene has CDR1 SGHTA and CDR2 FQGNSA. The CDR3 bases are TGTGCCAGCAGCTTAGTAAGACTAGCGGGAAGCACCGGGGAGCTGTTTTTT. Translating it yields CASSLVRLAGSTGELFF.

This clone occurred once. The rearrangement links TRBV18 to TRBJ2-5; 10 nucleotides align to TRBD2. The CDR3 length is 15 residues. Germline V gives CDR1 KGHSH, CDR2 LQKENI. Trimming removed 2 bases from V and 5 bases from J; junction bases left unmatched: 5. CDR3 amino acids: CASSPIPAGGETQYF. As DNA, the CDR3 is TGTGCCAGCTCACCAATTCCAGCGGGAGGGGAGACCCAGTACTTC.

The rearrangement joins TRBV24-1 to TRBJ2-3, with D unclear. CDR3 length equals 12 residues. Germline CDR1 is KGHDR and CDR2 is SFDVKD. Trimming took off 7 bases at V and 4 bases at J, with 8 bases between the two ends. The CDR3 DNA follows: TGTGCCACCAGGGGCGTGGCAGATACGCAGTATTTT. Encoded protein: CATRGVADTQYF.

This clone was observed a handful of times. The chain joins TRBV7-2 to TRBJ2-7, with D unclear. CDR1 and CDR2 from the germline V gene are SGHTA and FQGNSA. The V and J ends lost 1 base and 1 base respectively, with 11 bases between them. The CDR3 consists of 15 residues. CDR3 DNA sequence: TGTGCCAGCAGCTTAGTTGGGCCCTCGTCCTACGAGCAGTACTTC. Its protein product is CASSLVGPSSYEQYF.

The chain couples TRBV4-2 to TRBJ1-4, with D maybe TRBD1 (6 bases). The germline CDR1 and CDR2 sequences are LGHNA and YNFKEQ. Trimming removed 8 bases from V and 0 bases from J, with 10 bases in between. The CDR3 consists of 14 residues. The CDR3 protein is CASAGGPTNEKLFF. The DNA of the CDR3 is TGTGCCAGCGCCGGGGGGCCAACTAATGAAAAACTGTTTTTT.

The chain combines TRBV5-1 with TRBJ1-2; possibly TRBD1 for D (6 bases). This CDR3 is built from 15 residues. The V end lost 4 bases, the J end lost 8 bases, and 21 bases lay between the germline ends. Germline assignment: CDR1 SGHRS and CDR2 YFSETQ. The CDR3 spells CASSLGGQGKEGYTF. CDR3 bases: TGCGCCAGCAGCCTGGGTGGGCAGGGGAAAGAAGGCTACACCTTC.

On this clone: Other DNA sequences in this specimen translate into the identical CDR3. The chain uses TRBV18 and TRBJ2-7; TRBD1 is a possible D gene (6 bases). The V and J ends lost 2 bases and 3 bases respectively, with 11 bases between them. CDR1 is KGHSH, CDR2 LQKENI, per germline. The CDR3 totals 14 residues. CDR3 region: CASSPGAGDYEQYF. CDR3 coding DNA: TGTGCCAGCTCACCAGGGGCAGGGGACTACGAGCAGTACTTC.

A single count supports this clone. The chain has TRBV28 and TRBJ2-7; D is unclear. V lost 6 bases to trimming and J lost 3 bases, with 9 bases between them. Germline V gene lookup returns CDR1 MDHEN and CDR2 SYDVKM. CDR3 length equals 12 residues. CDR3 protein: CASSQLSYEQYF. DNA of the CDR3: TGTGCCAGCAGCCAACTAAGCTACGAGCAGTACTTC. Full variable domain (rest looked up from reference TRBV28 and TRBJ2-7): DVKVTQSSRYLVKRTGEKVFLECVQDMDHENMFWYRQDPGLGLRLIYFSYDVKMKEKGDIPEGYSVSREKKERFSLILESASTNQTSMYLCASSQLSYEQYFGPGTRLTVT.

The V gene is TRBV11-2, the J gene TRBJ1-3, with D tentatively TRBD1 (6 bases). Deletions cut 11 bases from V and 5 bases from J, with 16 bases between. Germline V lookup: CDR1 SGHAT, CDR2 FQNNGV. The CDR3 runs to 13 residues. The CDR3 DNA sequence: TGTGCCGGATCCTTGGGGGCAAGAAACACCATATATTTT. Translation: CAGSLGARNTIYF.

This chain joins TRBV6-5 and TRBJ2-7; 8 nucleotides agree with TRBD2. CDR1 MNHEY and CDR2 SVGAGI come from the germline V gene. V lost 6 bases, J lost 4 bases, and 8 bases stayed unmatched. This CDR3 comprises 14 residues. The CDR3 loop reads CASRPLAAMYEQYF. In DNA form, the CDR3 reads TGTGCCAGCAGACCACTAGCGGCTATGTACGAGCAGTACTTC.

The chain carries TRBV28 and TRBJ1-5; D is ambiguous. The V end lost 5 bases, the J end lost 0 bases, and 11 bases lay between the germline ends. CDR1 MDHEN and CDR2 SYDVKM come from the germline V gene. CDR3 size: 15 residues. This CDR3 is CASSPTTGSNQPQHF. Written as DNA, the CDR3 is TGTGCCAGCAGTCCCACGACGGGTAGCAATCAGCCCCAGCATTTT.

This clone was seen once. The V gene is TRBV28, the J gene TRBJ1-2; D remains ambiguous. Trimming left V 5 bases short and J 4 bases short, with 17 bases between. CDR1 is MDHEN, CDR2 SYDVKM, per germline. The CDR3 sequence is 15 residues long. The CDR3 sequence is CASSPMTNKRYGYTF. The CDR3 coding sequence is TGTGCCAGCAGTCCGATGACAAACAAACGCTATGGCTACACCTTC.

The rearrangement joins TRBV25-1 to TRBJ1-1; D ambiguous. The germline V gene has CDR1 MGHDK and CDR2 SYGVNS. This CDR3 contains 14 residues. V lost 3 bases and J 2 bases, leaving 10 bases between the germline ends. Here the CDR3 DNA reads TGTGCCAGCAGTGACGGCAGGCCCAACACTGAAGCTTTCTTT. As protein: CASSDGRPNTEAFF.

Note on this clone: This CDR3 is also generated by other DNA sequences in the sample. DNA for the CDR3: TGTGCCAGCAGCGTAGGATCGAGCTCCTACGAGCAGTACTTC. It is translated as CASSVGSSSYEQYF. This chain joins TRBV9 and TRBJ2-7; unclear D gene. With 0 bases removed from V and 0 bases from J, the gap between germline ends came to 7 bases. The CDR3 runs to 14 residues. In germline, CDR1 is SGDLS, CDR2 YYNGEE.

Note on this clone: The junction departs from germline at one end; a sequencing error may be responsible. The rearrangement uses TRBV7-3 and TRBJ2-2; TRBD2 might be the D (6 bases). Germline V gives CDR1 SGHTA, CDR2 FQGTGA. The CDR3 is 15 amino acids. CDR3 nucleotides: TGTGCCAGCAGCGTAACTAGCCCGAACACCGGGGAGCTGTTTTTT. Translated: CASSVTSPNTGELFF. Filled out from reference TRBV7-3 and TRBJ2-2, the complete variable domain reads GAGVSQTPSNKVTEKGKYVELRCDPISGHTALYWYRQSLGQGPEFLIYFQGTGAADDSGLPNDRFFAVRPEGSVSTLKIQRTERGDSAVYLCASSVTSPNTGELFFGEGSRLTVL.

This chain joins TRBV29-1 and TRBJ2-1, with D unresolved. V was cut by 7 bases and J by 1 base, with 17 bases left in between. This CDR3 contains 15 residues. The germline gives CDR1 SQVTM, CDR2 ANQGSEA. The CDR3 nucleotides read TGCAGCGCCGCCGACACAGTGAAGTCCTACAATGAGCAGTTCTTC. Translation: CSAADTVKSYNEQFF.